The T cell receptor (beta chain) under discussion was sequenced for a study of T cell responses to AZD1222 COVID-19 vaccine. Repertoires were generated with immunoSEQ multiplex PCR, while TCRdb's copy carries only in-frame clones and drops some. The sample lists 180,000 or so clones; 85% to 95% were seen once. General study findings and limits: Nearly half of unique spike-specific TCRs reportedly avoided B.1.351 and B.1.1.7 mutated regions.

In the case of this clone: Its antigen is not known.

Looked up from germline, CDR1 is MNHEY and CDR2 is SVGAGI. The CDR3 contains 13 residues. V was pared by 3 bases and J by 5 bases, with 10 bases between. The sample in question was peripheral blood, obtained 28 days after the second AZD1222 dose. The receptor was derived from an adult who received the AZD1222 COVID-19 vaccine. This sequence joins TRBV6-5 and TRBJ1-1; TRBD1 is a possible D gene (6 bases). The CDR3 DNA reads as TGTGCCAGCAGTTATGGGGGCGGGACTGAAGCTTTCTTT. Translated: CASSYGGGTEAFF.